These 10 T cell receptor beta chains share one sample of origin, sequenced in a study of regulatory T cells in long-lasting Graves disease (dated by TCRdb to about 2021). Reading the label with the study, this specimen's time point is: newly diagnosed GD, antithyroid drugs for less than 3 months. RNA was extracted from PBMCs in TRIzol for both TCR sequencing and RNA sequencing. Receptor amplification or capture employed multiplex PCR. Sequencing was performed on an Illumina HiSeq 4000. TCR beta libraries were built with iRepertoire HTBI primers and Arm-PCR amplification of CDR3 regions. TCRdb cleaned the public reads at Q25 with fastp, built clones with MiXCR and kept in-frame beta chains. Duplicate CDR3 protein sequences are folded into a single record with the most common DNA and genes. The sample table holds 450,000 to 500,000 distinct CDR3 sequences, of which around 16% were seen once. In total, the top ten clones hold 9% to 15% of the sample.

The data also belong to a second study, concerning T cells in Graves' hyperthyroidism and ophthalmopathy.

The specimen comprised peripheral blood mononuclear cells (PBMCs), sampled at new diagnosis, from a patient treated with antithyroid drugs. The source is a man in his forties with Graves disease. Donor details come from another sample of the same person, matched by shared clones.

Ten or more counts support this clonotype. This chain joins TRBV24-1 and TRBJ2-5; D is ambiguous. Per germline, CDR1 KGHDR and CDR2 SFDVKD. The V end was cut by 2 bases, the J end by 5 bases, with 2 bases between. The CDR3 loop spans 11 amino acids. The CDR3 loop is CATSDSETQYF. Written as DNA, the CDR3 is TGTGCCACCAGTGATTCGGAGACCCAGTACTTC.

This clonotype was counted ten times or more. This sequence joins TRBV7-2 and TRBJ2-1, with TRBD2 matching over 8 bases. CDR1 and CDR2 from the germline V gene are SGHTA and FQGNSA. With 5 bases clipped from V and 4 bases from J, the junction kept 16 bases outside the gene matches. CDR3 length: 18 amino acids. CDR3 loop: CASSPLRGLAGGYNEQFF. Written as DNA, the CDR3 is TGTGCCAGCAGCCCTCTCCGGGGGCTAGCGGGTGGTTACAATGAGCAGTTCTTC.

This clonotype was observed a handful of times. The genes are TRBV2 and TRBJ1-2; a possible D gene is TRBD1 (5 bases). Deletions cut 8 bases from V and 6 bases from J, with 10 bases between. CDR3 length: 11 residues. Germline CDR1 is SNHLY and CDR2 is FYNNEI. The CDR3 spells CASLTRDGYTF. CDR3 DNA sequence: TGTGCCAGCTTGACCAGGGATGGCTACACCTTC. The entire variable domain, with the rest obtained from reference TRBV2 and TRBJ1-2, is as follows: EPEVTQTPSHQVTQMGQEVILRCVPISNHLYFYWYRQILGQKVEFLVSFYNNEISEKSEIFDDQFSVERPDGSNFTLKIRSTKLEDSAMYFCASLTRDGYTFGSGTRLTVV.

This clonotype was picked up a small number of times. The genes are TRBV5-1 and TRBJ2-7; D gene unclear. V was cut by 4 bases and J by 5 bases, with 10 bases left in between. The CDR3 spans 12 residues. The V gene's germline CDR1 is SGHRS and CDR2 YFSETQ. The CDR3 sequence is CASSVGNDEQYF. In DNA, the CDR3 is TGCGCCAGCAGCGTAGGGAACGACGAGCAGTACTTC.

This clonotype was recorded many times. This sequence joins TRBV6-1 and TRBJ2-3, with D uncertain. This CDR3 has 11 residues. Deletions cut 8 bases from V and 8 bases from J, with 11 bases between. CDR1 and CDR2 from the germline V gene are MNHNS and SASEGT. The CDR3 region is CASRLVGTQYF. CDR3 in DNA: TGTGCCAGCCGATTGGTGGGTACGCAGTATTTT.

This clonotype was detected many times. The J gene is TRBJ2-3, the V gene TRBV28; D possibly corresponds to TRBD1 (6 bases). The CDR3 extends over 15 amino acids. Trimming stripped 6 bases from V and 0 bases from J, with 13 bases between. Germline V gene sequence: CDR1 MDHEN, CDR2 SYDVKM. DNA for the CDR3: TGTGCCAGCAGCCGTCTACAGGGAAGCACAGATACGCAGTATTTT. Residues: CASSRLQGSTDTQYF. Looking up the rest from reference TRBV28 and TRBJ2-3 gives the full variable domain: DVKVTQSSRYLVKRTGEKVFLECVQDMDHENMFWYRQDPGLGLRLIYFSYDVKMKEKGDIPEGYSVSREKKERFSLILESASTNQTSMYLCASSRLQGSTDTQYFGPGTRLTVL.

This clonotype was found many times. J is TRBJ2-7 and V is TRBV7-8; 13 nucleotides agree with TRBD2. The CDR3 length is 16 residues. The V gene end was trimmed by 3 bases and the J gene end by 3 bases; junction bases not matched to a gene: 5. Germline V gene lookup returns CDR1 SGHVS and CDR2 FQNEAQ. The CDR3 coding sequence is TGTGCCAGCAGCTTCGGGACTAGCGGGGCGCGCTACGAGCAGTACTTC. This codes for CASSFGTSGARYEQYF.

This chain uses TRBV7-9 with TRBJ2-5, with TRBD2 identical over 10 bases. Germline CDR1 and CDR2: SEHNR and FQNEAQ (reference sequence). The CDR3 runs 15 residues. V lost 2 bases to trimming and J lost 6 bases; unmatched junction nucleotides: 6. This CDR3 reads CASSLLAGEVKTQYF. The CDR3 bases are TGTGCCAGCAGCTTACTAGCGGGAGAAGTGAAGACCCAGTACTTC.

The count of this clonotype is one. The chain couples TRBV20-1 to TRBJ2-4, with D uncertain. Trimming stripped 2 bases from V and 0 bases from J, with 5 bases between. Germline V gene data show CDR1 as DFQATT and CDR2 as SNEGSKA (reference sequence). This CDR3 has 13 residues. The DNA of the CDR3 is TGCAGTGCTAGAATGCGAGCCAAAAACATTCAGTACTTC. Translated, it gives CSARMRAKNIQYF.

This clonotype was recorded a few times. V and J are TRBV4-1 and TRBJ2-1, with TRBD2 matching over 8 bases. This CDR3 contains 15 residues. V gave up 6 bases and J gave up 5 bases; unmatched junction bases: 9. Germline CDR1 is MGHRA and CDR2 is YSYEKL. CDR3 nucleotides: TGCGCCAGCAGGAAGCGGGAGATAACCAACAATGAGCAGTTCTTC. This sequence encodes CASRKREITNNEQFF.